The rows below give T cell receptor beta chains drawn from one sample of a study of T cell repertoires in cytomegalovirus infection. MiXCR, run by TCRdb on the reads, gives a single entry per CDR3 protein. The sample holds a few hundred thousand distinct CDR3 sequences, approximately 9.1% seen once. The specimen sequenced was PBMCs. The source of these receptors is a human donor in good health (CMV status not recorded). Some clones in this sample may be carry-over from other donors' samples. The CDR3 runs from the conserved cysteine through the conserved F or W. Each record gives: D gene, clone size, J gene, V gene, CDR3 protein, CDR3 DNA. The D gene is left open where the match is weak. Clone size is given as how often the clone was seen (once, few, many) or a class if it is expanded.

d_gene: TRBD2; abundance: few; j_gene: TRBJ2-1; v_gene: TRBV20-1; CDR3aa: CSARGASGGQEYNEQFF; CDR3nt: TGCAGTGCTAGAGGAGCTAGCGGGGGCCAAGAGTACAATGAGCAGTTCTTC
d_gene: -; abundance: many; j_gene: TRBJ2-3; v_gene: TRBV7-2; CDR3aa: CASSLDTQYF; CDR3nt: TGTGCCAGCAGCTTAGATACGCAGTATTTT
d_gene: TRBD1; abundance: many; j_gene: TRBJ1-1; v_gene: TRBV6-1; CDR3aa: CASKPTGRTEAFF; CDR3nt: TGTGCCAGCAAACCGACAGGGCGCACTGAAGCTTTCTTT
d_gene: -; abundance: many; j_gene: TRBJ1-4; v_gene: TRBV20-1; CDR3aa: CSASSHGNEKLFF; CDR3nt: TGCAGTGCTAGCAGTCATGGTAATGAAAAACTGTTTTTT
d_gene: -; abundance: many; j_gene: TRBJ1-1; v_gene: TRBV7-2; CDR3aa: CASSPLRASTEAFF; CDR3nt: TGTGCCAGCAGCCCCCTCCGTGCGTCCACTGAAGCTTTCTTT
d_gene: TRBD1; abundance: few; j_gene: TRBJ1-4; v_gene: TRBV2; CDR3aa: CASSEAGQNNEKLFF; CDR3nt: TGTGCCAGCAGTGAAGCGGGACAGAATAATGAAAAACTGTTTTTT
d_gene: TRBD1; abundance: few; j_gene: TRBJ2-5; v_gene: TRBV7-3; CDR3aa: CASSTKSTGGNYQETQYF; CDR3nt: TGTGCCAGCAGCACCAAAAGTACAGGGGGTAATTACCAAGAGACCCAGTACTTC
d_gene: -; abundance: few; j_gene: TRBJ1-1; v_gene: TRBV11-2; CDR3aa: CASSPPGLGAFF; CDR3nt: TGTGCCAGCAGCCCCCCGGGCTTAGGAGCTTTCTTT
d_gene: -; abundance: many; j_gene: TRBJ2-3; v_gene: TRBV5-1; CDR3aa: CASSLVKGFADTQYF; CDR3nt: TGCGCCAGCAGCCTGGTTAAGGGGTTCGCAGATACGCAGTATTTT
d_gene: -; abundance: many; j_gene: TRBJ1-5; v_gene: TRBV7-9; CDR3aa: CASSPSTEYSNQPQHF; CDR3nt: TGTGCCAGCAGCCCCTCGACGGAATATAGCAATCAGCCCCAGCATTTT
d_gene: TRBD1; abundance: many; j_gene: TRBJ2-7; v_gene: TRBV7-2; CDR3aa: CASSLVPGQGGYEQYF; CDR3nt: TGTGCCAGCAGCTTAGTACCGGGACAGGGAGGGTACGAGCAGTACTTC
d_gene: -; abundance: many; j_gene: TRBJ1-5; v_gene: TRBV4-3; CDR3aa: CASSQDQRQPQHF; CDR3nt: TGCGCCAGCAGCCAAGACCAACGACAGCCCCAGCATTTT
d_gene: -; abundance: many; j_gene: TRBJ2-7; v_gene: TRBV7-2; CDR3aa: CASSFPPAPWQYF; CDR3nt: TGTGCCAGCAGCTTCCCCCCAGCCCCCTGGCAGTACTTC
d_gene: TRBD1; abundance: few; j_gene: TRBJ2-1; v_gene: TRBV9; CDR3aa: CASSPSGGWNEQFF; CDR3nt: TGTGCCAGCAGCCCATCAGGGGGCTGGAATGAGCAGTTCTTC